This TCR beta chain originates from a study of T cell repertoires in cytomegalovirus infection. Looking at the study overall: Public TCR beta signatures provided an indication of both CMV infection and a matching HLA type. Study results and limitations: Predominance within the ex vivo response was attributable to HLA-C-restricted CMV-specific TCR beta clonotypes.

TCRdb itself ran the reads through MiXCR, one entry per CDR3 protein. In the table there are fewer than 200,000 distinct CDR3 sequences, roughly 19% of which are singletons. Germline CDR1 reads MNHNS; CDR2 reads SASEGT. This CDR3 contains 13 residues. Trimming took off 5 bases at V and 7 bases at J, with 12 bases between the two ends. This clonotype occurred many times. What it recognizes is unknown. Sequenced sample: PBMCs. The sequence derives from a human donor in good health (CMV status not recorded). Some clones in this sample may be carry-over from other donors' samples. The V and J genes are TRBV6-1 and TRBJ2-1; no firm D call. In DNA, the CDR3 is TGTGCCAGCAGTCCCCCTGGCAAAAATGAGCAGTTCTTC. Residues: CASSPPGKNEQFF.